This entry is about one TCR beta chain. The data were taken from a study of blood T cells in healthy people across ages. A J-beta primer mix and a sample-barcoded 5' primer were used in a second PCR of about 6 to 12 cycles. Each CDR3 protein is one row after TCRdb ran MiXCR on the 5' RACE reads. This sample carries over a million distinct CDR3 sequences, 40% to 45% of them seen once, and the ten largest clones take about 20%. The CDR3 length is 16 residues. The V gene end was trimmed by 0 bases and the J gene end by 1 base; junction bases not matched to a gene: 5. CDR1 MGHRA and CDR2 YSYEKL come from the germline V gene.

The receptor comes from a woman aged 60-70 years in good health. Sequenced: blood. V is TRBV4-1 and J is TRBJ2-5; 7 bases line up with TRBD2. The CDR3 nucleotides are TGCGCCAGCAGCCAAGATGAGGCTAGCGGCCAAGAGACCCAGTACTTC. As protein: CASSQDEASGQETQYF.